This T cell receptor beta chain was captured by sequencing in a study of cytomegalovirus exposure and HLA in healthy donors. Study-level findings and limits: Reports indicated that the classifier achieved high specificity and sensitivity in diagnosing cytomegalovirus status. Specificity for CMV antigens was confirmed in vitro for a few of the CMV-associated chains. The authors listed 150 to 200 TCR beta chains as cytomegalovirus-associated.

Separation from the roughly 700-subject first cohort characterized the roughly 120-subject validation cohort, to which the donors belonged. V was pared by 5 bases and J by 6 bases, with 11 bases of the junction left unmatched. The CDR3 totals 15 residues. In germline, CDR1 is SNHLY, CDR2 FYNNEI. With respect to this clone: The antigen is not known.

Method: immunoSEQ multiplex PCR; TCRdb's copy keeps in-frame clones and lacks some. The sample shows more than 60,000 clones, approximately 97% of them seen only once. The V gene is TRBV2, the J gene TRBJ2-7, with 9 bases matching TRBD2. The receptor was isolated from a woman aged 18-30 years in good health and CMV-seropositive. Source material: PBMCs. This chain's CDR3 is CASSWTSASPLEQYF. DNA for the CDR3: TGTGCCAGCAGTTGGACTAGCGCGAGCCCCCTCGAGCAGTACTTC.